The 26 T cell receptor beta chains below all came from one sample that was sequenced in a study of metastatic and nonmetastatic thyroid tumors (dated by TCRdb to 2018 to 2021). Before undergoing thyroid surgery, none of the patients had been given any kind of treatment. To prepare the library, PCR was applied. Sequencing relied on an Illumina HiSeq 4000. Using fastp at Q25 and MiXCR, TCRdb reprocessed the public reads and kept productive beta chains. In all, the sample holds about 82,000 clones, and under 15% of those were seen once. Of the sample, over 7% is held by the ten largest clones. Sample: tumor tissue. The receptors were sampled from a female donor with papillary thyroid cancer or a benign thyroid nodule (not recorded which). Some clones in this sample may be carry-over from other donors' samples.

The table lists this clone with many counts. The V gene is TRBV10-2, the J gene TRBJ2-3; D unclear. The CDR3 has 11 residues. Germline V CDR1 and CDR2: WSHSY, SAAADI. Trimming left V 6 bases short and J 0 bases short, with 1 base between. The CDR3 DNA reads as TGCGCCAGCAGCAGCACAGATACGCAGTATTTT. Translating gives CASSSTDTQYF.

This clone has at least ten counts. The chain joins TRBV11-1 to TRBJ2-1; tentatively, D is TRBD2 (5 bases). Trimming left V 0 bases short and J 16 bases short, with 10 bases between. This CDR3 has 11 residues. Germline-derived CDR1 and CDR2 are SGHAT and FQDESV (reference sequence). The CDR3 sequence: CASSLAGVIFF. Written as DNA, the CDR3 is TGTGCCAGCAGCTTAGCGGGAGTAATTTTCTTC.

This clone was observed at least ten times. The rearrangement links TRBV19 to TRBJ2-7; D not resolved. The CDR3 extends over 11 amino acids. V lost 9 bases and J 3 bases, leaving 9 bases between the germline ends. Per germline, CDR1 LNHDA and CDR2 SQIVND (reference sequence). The CDR3 sequence: CARNRLYEQYF. The DNA of the CDR3 is TGTGCCAGAAACCGGCTCTACGAGCAGTACTTC. The full variable domain, in which reference TRBV19 and TRBJ2-7 provide the parts outside the CDR3, is DGGITQSPKYLFRKEGQNVTLSCEQNLNHDAMYWYRQDPGQGLRLIYYSQIVNDFQKGDIAEGYSVSREKKESFPLTVTSAQKNPTAFYLCARNRLYEQYFGPGTRLTVT.

The gene calls are TRBV6-1 and TRBJ2-7, with 8 bases that match TRBD2. The trim removed 3 bases at V and 4 bases at J, leaving 11 bases unmatched. The CDR3 has 16 amino acids. CDR1 MNHNS and CDR2 SASEGT come from the germline V gene. CDR3 region: CASSDEAGDHPYEQYF. The CDR3 DNA sequence: TGTGCCAGCAGTGATGAAGCGGGAGACCACCCTTACGAGCAGTACTTC.

Notes on this clone: At one end, the junction sequence differs from germline, possibly due to a read error. The chain has TRBV11-2 and TRBJ2-7; D ambiguous. Germline V gives CDR1 SGHAT, CDR2 FQNNGV. The CDR3 covers 13 residues. This CDR3 reads CTSRLERQNEQYF. The CDR3 DNA sequence: TGTACCAGCAGATTAGAACGGCAGAACGAGCAGTACTTC.

At least ten counts were recorded for this clone. The CDR3 is CASSRTMGSSYNEQFF. The DNA for the CDR3 is TGCGCCAGCAGCCGAACTATGGGGAGCTCCTACAATGAGCAGTTCTTC. V gene TRBV4-1 combines with J gene TRBJ2-1; perhaps TRBD2 as D (5 bases). Germline V CDR1 and CDR2: MGHRA, YSYEKL. The germline V and J ends were trimmed by 4 bases and 0 bases, with 13 bases remaining between them. This CDR3 region has 16 residues.

Worth noting for this clone: A much more abundant neighbour one base away suggests this may be a read error. Other DNA sequences of this sample code for an identical CDR3. The chain has TRBV28 and TRBJ2-1; the D is unclear. Germline values: CDR1 MDHEN, CDR2 SYDVKM. The length of the CDR3 is 13 residues. The chain's CDR3 is CASSDSRIHEQFF. As DNA, the CDR3 is TGTGCGAGCAGCGACTCCAGAATCCATGAGCAGTTCTTC.

The sample holds many counts of this clone. The chain uses TRBV28 and TRBJ2-4; TRBD1 matches at 7 bases. CDR3 length: 15 residues. Trimming took 6 bases from V and 8 from J; bases not matched to a gene: 13. The germline gives CDR1 MDHEN, CDR2 SYDVKM. The CDR3 nucleotides read TGTGCCAGCAGCCGTAGACAGGGATGGGTGGACATTCAGTACTTC. It is translated as CASSRRQGWVDIQYF.

As concerns this clone: Possible read error: a much larger clone is one base away. The J gene is TRBJ2-3, the V gene TRBV5-5, with D perhaps being TRBD1 or TRBD2 (6 bases each). The CDR3 loop spans 14 amino acids. In germline, CDR1 is SGHKS, CDR2 YYEKEE (reference sequence). The CDR3 sequence is CSSIGGTYADTQYF. The CDR3 DNA reads as TGTTCCAGCATAGGGGGGACCTATGCAGATACGCAGTATTTT.

This rearrangement joins TRBV9 to TRBJ2-4; 10 positions agree with TRBD1. CDR3 length: 15 residues. Trimming cost V 3 bases and J 1 base; bases outside gene matches: 1. Looked up from germline, CDR1 is SGDLS and CDR2 is YYNGEE. This CDR3 reads CASSGDRGAKNIQYF. CDR3 nucleotide sequence: TGTGCCAGCAGCGGGGACAGGGGTGCCAAAAACATTCAGTACTTC.

In its sample, this clone was seen many times. A read error may produce the germline difference seen at one junction end. Additional DNA sequences in this sample encode the identical CDR3. The chain joins TRBV7-2 to TRBJ2-2, with D hard to call. The germline CDR1 and CDR2 sequences are SGHTA and FQGNSA. The CDR3 sequence is 13 residues long. The CDR3 here is CASGFQGYGELFF. Written as DNA, the CDR3 is TGTGCCAGCGGCTTCCAAGGGTACGGGGAGCTGTTTTTT.

By proportion, this clone is medium-sized (0.01 to 0.1%). The chain carries TRBV6-1 and TRBJ2-7; D uncertain. Trimming left V 3 bases short and J 4 bases short, with 13 bases between. Germline V CDR1 and CDR2: MNHNS, SASEGT. The CDR3 extends over 14 amino acids. In nucleotides, the CDR3 is TGTGCCAGCAGTGAGAGAGGACGTTCTTACGAGCAGTACTTC. Translation gives CASSERGRSYEQYF.

In this sample, this clone turned up many times. The rearrangement joins TRBV7-9 to TRBJ2-5; TRBD1 is a possible D gene (5 bases). This CDR3 contains 14 residues. Trimming left V 3 bases short and J 4 bases short, with 12 bases between. The V gene's germline CDR1 is SEHNR and CDR2 FQNEAQ (reference sequence). The CDR3 coding sequence is TGTGCCAGCAGCTTTCAGGGATTGGGAGAGACCCAGTACTTC. Amino acids: CASSFQGLGETQYF.

This clone has a handful of counts. The gene calls are TRBV10-2 and TRBJ1-5; D is uncertain. The length of the CDR3 is 13 residues. Germline values: CDR1 WSHSY, CDR2 SAAADI. V was cut by 7 bases and J by 1 base, with 8 bases left in between. CDR3 sequence reads: CASTAGSNQPQHF. In nucleotides, the CDR3 is TGCGCCAGCACCGCAGGAAGCAATCAGCCCCAGCATTTT.

This clone appeared a few times. The junction departs from the called germline gene at one end, perhaps through a read error. The V and J genes are TRBV6-1 and TRBJ1-1; 8 bases are shared with TRBD1. CDR3 length equals 15 residues. CDR1 is MNHNS, CDR2 SASEGT, per germline. The CDR3 DNA sequence: TGTGCCAGCAGGGGACAGGTGAGAGCAAACGCTGAAGCCTTCTTT. This translates into CASRGQVRANAEAFF.

This clone was seen repeatedly, ten times or more. Additional DNA sequences in this sample encode the identical CDR3. V is TRBV5-1 and J is TRBJ2-2; perhaps TRBD2 as D (5 bases). CDR3 length equals 14 residues. The V end was cut by 2 bases, the J end by 4 bases, with 9 bases between. The germline gives CDR1 SGHRS, CDR2 YFSETQ. CDR3 sequence: CASSLGLATGELFF. The CDR3 DNA is TGCGCCAGCAGCTTAGGACTCGCCACCGGGGAGCTGTTTTTT. The full variable domain, completed using reference TRBV5-1 and TRBJ2-2, is KAGVTQTPRYLIKTRGQQVTLSCSPISGHRSVSWYQQTPGQGLQFLFEYFSETQRNKGNFPGRFSGRQFSNSRSEMNVSTLELGDSALYLCASSLGLATGELFFGEGSRLTVL.

This clone was detected a few times. CDR3 loop: CATAGKGRETQYF. CDR3 DNA: TGTGCAACCGCAGGAAAGGGACGAGAGACCCAGTACTTC. This chain uses TRBV24-1 with TRBJ2-5; perhaps D is TRBD1 or TRBD2 (5 bases each). The CDR3 extends over 13 amino acids. Germline values: CDR1 KGHDR, CDR2 SFDVKD.

The table lists this clone with many counts. The same CDR3 can be traced to other DNA sequences in this sample. This sequence joins TRBV12-5 and TRBJ2-5, with 8 bases identical to TRBD2. The junction had 5 bases not matched to a gene; V was cut back by 1 base and J by 4 bases. Germline V CDR1 and CDR2: LGHNT, FRNRAP. The CDR3 spans 15 residues. CDR3 residues: CASGLAIAGTETQYF. Here the CDR3 DNA reads TGTGCTAGTGGTTTGGCAATAGCGGGGACAGAGACCCAGTACTTC.

This clone was recorded at least ten times. The chain's CDR3 is CSAENRVGNTIYF. DNA of the CDR3: TGCAGTGCAGAAAACAGGGTTGGAAACACCATATATTTT. The chain couples TRBV20-1 to TRBJ1-3; TRBD1 might be the D (6 bases). V was pared by 6 bases and J by 3 bases, with 12 bases between. The germline V gene has CDR1 DFQATT and CDR2 SNEGSKA (reference sequence). The CDR3 sequence is 13 residues long.

This clone has at least ten counts. Other nucleotide sequences from this sample produce the same CDR3. The genes are TRBV7-8 and TRBJ2-7; 13 nucleotides align to TRBD2. The CDR3 is made up of 18 amino acids. Germline loops: CDR1 SGHVS, CDR2 FQNEAQ. Trimming cost V 0 bases and J 3 bases; bases outside gene matches: 8. The CDR3 DNA follows: TGTGCCAGCAGCTTAGCGGTGAGGACTAGCGGGAGTGTCTACGAGCAGTACTTC. Translation gives CASSLAVRTSGSVYEQYF.

The CDR3 loop is CASSPGWSNPYNEQFF. The CDR3 coding sequence is TGTGCCAGCAGCCCCGGGTGGAGTAACCCCTACAATGAGCAGTTCTTC. The chain is built from TRBV6-2 or TRBV6-3 and TRBJ2-1; D not resolved. The CDR3 is 16 residues long. V lost 6 bases and J 2 bases, leaving 17 bases between the germline ends. The V gene's germline CDR1 is MNHEY and CDR2 SVGEGT.

This clone was seen at least ten times. Different DNA sequences within this sample yield the same CDR3. The chain links TRBV7-8 to TRBJ2-5; no clear D gene. CDR3 length: 11 residues. In germline, CDR1 is SGHVS, CDR2 FQNEAQ. Trimming pared 0 bases from V and 6 bases from J, leaving 2 bases between. CDR3 in amino acids: CASSLAKTQYF. CDR3 nucleotide sequence: TGTGCCAGCAGCTTAGCGAAGACCCAGTACTTC.

In this sample, this clone turned up many times. CDR3 sequence reads: CSVVGRLAGERSYNEQFF. As DNA, the CDR3 is TGCAGCGTTGTTGGAAGGCTAGCGGGAGAGCGGTCCTACAATGAGCAGTTCTTC. The chain has TRBV29-1 and TRBJ2-1; 10 nucleotides align to TRBD2. The germline gives CDR1 SQVTM, CDR2 ANQGSEA. V lost 4 bases to trimming and J lost 1 base; unmatched junction nucleotides: 13. The CDR3 extends over 18 amino acids.

This clone appeared many times. The chain joins TRBV6-1 to TRBJ1-2; 10 bases match TRBD1. The CDR3 consists of 13 residues. With V trimmed by 8 bases and J by 3 bases, 3 bases remained unmatched. Germline CDR1 MNHNS, CDR2 SASEGT. CDR3 amino acids: CASRQGADYGYTF. The CDR3, as DNA: TGTGCCAGCCGACAGGGGGCGGACTATGGCTACACCTTC.

Details on this clone: The sample holds other DNA sequences that translate to the same CDR3. The V gene is TRBV29-1, the J gene TRBJ1-2; tentative D call: TRBD1 (5 bases). Germline V gives CDR1 SQVTM, CDR2 ANQGSEA. The CDR3 spans 12 residues. V lost 6 bases to trimming and J lost 6 bases, with 14 bases between them. The chain's CDR3 is CSVGGGVDGYTF. As DNA, the CDR3 is TGCAGCGTCGGGGGGGGGGTAGATGGCTACACCTTC.

This clone was seen a few times. A clone one base away is much larger, so this may be a read error. The DNA for the CDR3 is TGTGCCAGCAGAGTAGCGGGCGAGCAGTTCTTC. Its translation: CASRVAGEQFF. J is TRBJ2-1 and V is TRBV27; TRBD2 matches at 7 bases. Germline V lookup: CDR1 MNHEY, CDR2 SMNVEV (reference sequence). With V trimmed by 6 bases and J by 10 bases, 3 bases remained unmatched. This CDR3 comprises 11 residues.